This TCR beta chain was obtained from a study of immune characterization of retroperitoneal liposarcoma. Looked up from germline, CDR1 is MNHNS and CDR2 is SASEGT. V was clipped by 8 bases and J by 4 bases; unmatched bases: 7. This CDR3 has 13 residues. In this sample, this clonotype is medium-sized. TCRdb itself ran the PCR reads through MiXCR, one entry per CDR3 protein. This sample has more than 9,000 distinct CDR3 sequences; about a quarter occur once, and the top ten carry roughly 7.6%. The chain is built from TRBV6-1 and TRBJ2-5, with 7 bases identical to TRBD1. Specimen: tumor tissue. The receptor comes from a male donor with retroperitoneal liposarcoma. CDR3 nucleotide sequence: TGTGCCAGCGTCTGGACAGGACGAGAGACCCAGTACTTC. Protein product: CASVWTGRETQYF.